Listed below are T cell receptor beta chains from one sample, sequenced in a study of shared clonotypes between healthy human individuals. Libraries were prepared by immunoSEQ multiplex PCR; TCRdb keeps only in-frame clonotypes and omits some of them. The data contain 1.5 million to 1.9 million clones, around 98% of them seen just once; the ten biggest clones take up around 0.47%. The material sequenced was naive CD4+ T cells sorted from blood. All receptors come from a man between 25 and 39 years old in good health. CDR3s include the opening cysteine and the closing phenylalanine or tryptophan. The order of the fields is V gene, clone size, J gene, D gene, CDR3 DNA, CDR3 protein. A D gene is named only where the DNA matches it firmly. Clone size is shown for a subset of rows, as once, few, many or a class of expanded clone.

TRBV7-7	NA	TRBJ2-5	NA	TGTGCTAGCAGCTTAGGATTTGCAGGGGAGACCCAGTACTTC	CASSLGFAGETQYF
TRBV7-9	NA	TRBJ1-1	TRBD1	TGTGCCAGCAGCTTAGCTGCAGGGGGCTACACTGAAGCTTTCTTT	CASSLAAGGYTEAFF
TRBV29-1	NA	TRBJ2-5	NA	TGCAGCGTTGGTGGGGGGGCAGAGACCCAGTACTTC	CSVGGGAETQYF
TRBV7-8	NA	TRBJ1-4	NA	TGTGCCAGCAGCTCCGCGTTGGCAACAACTAATGAAAAACTGTTTTTT	CASSSALATTNEKLFF
TRBV5-1	once	TRBJ1-1	TRBD1	TGCGCCAGCAGCTTGGAGACAGGGGGAATCACTGAAGCTTTCTTT	CASSLETGGITEAFF
TRBV27	NA	TRBJ2-5	TRBD1	TGTGCCAGCAGTTGGACAGGGCGAGAGACCCAGTACTTC	CASSWTGRETQYF
TRBV28	NA	TRBJ1-2	NA	TGTGCCAGCAGCAAAGGACACGCTAACTATGGCTACACCTTC	CASSKGHANYGYTF
TRBV10-3	NA	TRBJ2-7	NA	TGTGCCACGGACGACAACTCCTACGAGCAGTACTTC	CATDDNSYEQYF
TRBV7-6	NA	TRBJ2-7	TRBD2	TGTGCCAGCAGCTCGTTCACGGGAGCGGGACCCTACGAGCAGTACTTC	CASSSFTGAGPYEQYF
TRBV18	NA	TRBJ2-1	TRBD2	TGTGCCAGCTCGCCTGCGGGAGCCTACAATGAGCAGTTCTTC	CASSPAGAYNEQFF
TRBV15	NA	TRBJ2-7	NA	TGTGCCACCAGCAGAGGGGTGGGCACCTACGAGCAGTACTTC	CATSRGVGTYEQYF
TRBV5-4	NA	TRBJ1-1	TRBD1	TGTGCCAGCAGCTTGGGACAGGGTAGGGGTTCGAACACTGAAGCTTTCTTT	CASSLGQGRGSNTEAFF
TRBV14	NA	TRBJ1-1	NA	TGTGCCAGCAGCCAAACACGACAGGATAAAAACACTGAAGCTTTCTTT	CASSQTRQDKNTEAFF
TRBV20-1	NA	TRBJ2-1	NA	TGCAGTGCCGAGTACAATGAGCAGTTCTTC	CSAEYNEQFF
TRBV7-6	NA	TRBJ2-1	TRBD2	TGTGCCAGCAGCTTAGCCCGCGGGAGACGCGATGAGCAGTTCTTC	CASSLARGRRDEQFF
TRBV9	NA	TRBJ2-7	TRBD1	TGTGCCAGCAGCGTAGATGCGACAGGGAACTACGAGCAGTACTTC	CASSVDATGNYEQYF
TRBV30	NA	TRBJ2-1	TRBD2	TGTGCCTGGAGTGGGACGGGACTAGTAAGCAATGAGCAGTTCTTC	CAWSGTGLVSNEQFF
TRBV4-1	NA	TRBJ2-7	NA	TGCGCCAGCAGCTTGGGGAGGGGGGGCGAGGAGCAGTACTTC	CASSLGRGGEEQYF
TRBV27	NA	TRBJ2-7	TRBD2	TGTGCCAGCCGCCGGGCACTAGCGGATTCCTACGAGCAGTACTTC	CASRRALADSYEQYF
TRBV18	NA	TRBJ2-3	NA	TGTGCCAGCTCACCACGACAGAACACAGATACGCAGTATTTT	CASSPRQNTDTQYF
TRBV28	few	TRBJ2-2	NA	TGTGCCAGCAGTTTAATCACCGGGGAGCTGTTTTTT	CASSLITGELFF
TRBV27	NA	TRBJ1-4	NA	TGTGCCAGCAGTTTAATACGGGGCGCGGAAAAACTGTTTTTT	CASSLIRGAEKLFF